A selection of T cell receptor beta chains follows, all from one sample in a study of technical replicates of blood from several donors. Clones were read by immunoSEQ multiplex PCR, and TCRdb kept only the in-frame ones, dropping some. In the table there are roughly 59,000 clones, approximately 83% of which are singletons. What was sequenced was PBMCs. The receptors were sampled from a human donor in good health. Some clones in this sample may be carry-over from other donors' samples. CDR3s leave out the opening cysteine and the closing phenylalanine or tryptophan.

TRBV7-2	TRBJ2-3	ALKGDTQY
TRBV7-9	TRBJ2-1	ASRRPQLALHNEQF
TRBV10-3	TRBJ1-6	AIRRDSTSPLH
TRBV5-1	TRBJ2-7	ASSLGWGTSLEQY
TRBV7-3	TRBJ2-5	ASSSGRGQETQY
TRBV19	TRBJ2-7	ASSLQGTYEQY
TRBV19	TRBJ1-5	ASSTTTGSNQPQH
TRBV27	TRBJ2-7	ASSSRTGRYEQY
TRBV7-8	TRBJ1-5	ASSQGTGGFGQPQH
TRBV27	TRBJ2-7	ASKKPLPSGGGEQY
TRBV7-2	TRBJ2-3	ASGEQAGWGPSTDTQY
TRBV10-3	TRBJ2-3	AISESAKSTDTQY
TRBV27	TRBJ1-5	ASSSGAYQPQH
TRBV5-1	TRBJ2-3	ASSLGVRGSDTQY
TRBV6-4	TRBJ2-3	ASSPTSGTDTQY
TRBV4-2	TRBJ2-5	ASSQGRAGQSFQETQY
TRBV18	TRBJ2-3	ASSPPGVPDTQY
TRBV4-1	TRBJ1-3	ASSQEGAGRSGNTIY
TRBV15	TRBJ1-3	ATSRGISLRRMGNTIY
TRBV7-2	TRBJ2-3	ASSLGGRLVTDTQY
TRBV7-9	TRBJ1-1	ASSPLNTEAF
TRBV4-3	TRBJ1-5	ASSQGQSNQPQH
TRBV4-3	TRBJ2-4	ASSHSGEKNIQY
TRBV7-6	TRBJ2-2	ASSLVRVAGELF
TRBV9	TRBJ2-2	ASSVRQTGGGGELF
TRBV4-3	TRBJ2-7	ASSQDTSGRLNEQY
TRBV7-2	TRBJ1-1	ASSLVGDRGTEAF
TRBV7-2	TRBJ2-7	ASSSRGGNEQY
TRBV19	TRBJ1-2	ASSILTGFYYGYT
TRBV9	TRBJ1-1	ASSGLGQGKGEAF
TRBV9	TRBJ2-1	ASSVGTSGIGQF
TRBV7-9	TRBJ1-5	ASIIGGTVYSNQPQH
TRBV18	TRBJ2-3	ASSPVVAETDTQY
TRBV7-9	TRBJ1-2	ASTQGGSYGYT
TRBV5-8	TRBJ2-1	ASLRGSSYNEQF
TRBV19	TRBJ2-2	ASRLGSPANTGELF
TRBV19	TRBJ1-3	ASSKDRAFGNTIY
TRBV19	TRBJ1-1	ASSIRQGNTEAF
TRBV5-1	TRBJ2-3	ASSLVGVADTQY
TRBV4-1	TRBJ2-3	ASSRTGTSVGDTQY
TRBV27	TRBJ2-1	ASNREALTYNEQF